One sample yielded the 23 T cell receptor beta chains listed below, sequenced in a study of T-cell memory formation after mild COVID-19 (dated by TCRdb to the early 2020s). The method behind the library was 5' RACE. Reads for this sample came from an Illumina NovaSeq 6000. The public reads were reprocessed in TCRdb via fastp at Q25 and MiXCR, keeping in-frame beta chains. Identical CDR3 protein sequences are pooled into one entry, listed with their most common genes and DNA. Here the sample has around 310,000 distinct CDR3 sequences; roughly 15% occur a single time. Jointly, the top ten make up about 22% of the sample. Sequencing was carried out using PBMCs or a T cell subset sorted from them (not recorded which). The receptors derive from a man aged 18 to 30 who had mild COVID-19 (a few samples of this study predate the infection). The sample titles of this study are shuffled in the database, so cell type and time point are left out; the donor was told from shared clones.

Points on this clonotype: A read error may explain this, as a much larger clone is one base away. This chain connects TRBV7-2 to TRBJ2-7, with 13 bases matching TRBD2. This CDR3 comprises 15 residues. Germline V gene lookup returns CDR1 SGHTA and CDR2 FQGNSA. Losses at the gene ends were 5 bases for V and 3 bases for J; bases not matched to a gene: 4. CDR3 in amino acids: CASSLLAGGSYEQYV. Written as DNA, the CDR3 is TGTGCCAGCAGCCTACTAGCGGGGGGGAGCTACGAGCAGTACGTC.

The chain combines TRBV19 with TRBJ2-5, with D perhaps given as TRBD1 or TRBD2 (6 bases each). The CDR3 is 16 residues long. V was clipped by 2 bases and J by 5 bases, with 18 bases between them. Germline V gene data show CDR1 as LNHDA and CDR2 as SQIVND (reference sequence). This chain's CDR3 is CASSILPGAESETQYF. CDR3 in DNA: TGTGCCAGTAGTATACTCCCGGGGGCTGAGAGCGAGACCCAGTACTTC.

The sample holds many counts of this clonotype. V and J are TRBV5-4 and TRBJ2-1; D call uncertain. V was cut by 3 bases and J by 12 bases, with 16 bases left in between. The CDR3 length is 13 residues. The germline gives CDR1 SGHNT, CDR2 YYREEE (reference sequence). The DNA of the CDR3 is TGTGCCAGCAGCTCCTATGAGGCGTTTGGGCAGTTCTTC. Translation: CASSSYEAFGQFF.

The chain links TRBV7-2 to TRBJ1-5; possible D gene TRBD1, 5 bases. V lost 5 bases, J lost 4 bases, and 12 bases lay in between. The CDR3 contains 14 residues. Germline loops: CDR1 SGHTA, CDR2 FQGNSA. The DNA of the CDR3 is TGTGCCAGCAGCAAGGGGACCGCTAATCAGCCCCAGCATTTT. As protein: CASSKGTANQPQHF. Full variable domain (rest looked up from reference TRBV7-2 and TRBJ1-5): GAGVSQSPSNKVTEKGKDVELRCDPISGHTALYWYRQSLGQGLEFLIYFQGNSAPDKSGLPSDRFSAERTGGSVSTLTIQRTQQEDSAVYLCASSKGTANQPQHFGDGTRLSIL.

This sequence joins TRBV7-3 and TRBJ2-2; D is possibly TRBD2 (7 bases). Germline CDR1 reads SGHTA; CDR2 reads FQGTGA. Trimming stripped 8 bases from V and 5 bases from J, with 15 bases between. This CDR3 is built from 14 residues. CDR3 protein: CASGGAGATGELFF. CDR3 nucleotides: TGTGCCAGCGGGGGTGCGGGGGCTACCGGGGAGCTGTTTTTT. Full variable domain (rest looked up from reference TRBV7-3 and TRBJ2-2): GAGVSQTPSNKVTEKGKYVELRCDPISGHTALYWYRQSLGQGPEFLIYFQGTGAADDSGLPNDRFFAVRPEGSVSTLKIQRTERGDSAVYLCASGGAGATGELFFGEGSRLTVL.

At least ten counts were recorded for this clonotype. V usage is TRBV3-1 and J usage is TRBJ1-6; TRBD1 might be the D (5 bases). The CDR3 is made up of 17 amino acids. V was shortened by 4 bases and J by 7 bases, with 20 bases between the two germline ends. Germline V gene sequence: CDR1 LGHDT, CDR2 YNNKEL (reference sequence). CDR3 coding DNA: TGTGCCAGCAGCCTTAGCCCCCCCCCGGGGCAAAATTCACCCCTCCACTTT. Translated: CASSLSPPPGQNSPLHF.

This chain joins TRBV7-2 and TRBJ2-3; D is unclear. Trimming stripped 5 bases from V and 3 bases from J, with 6 bases between. In germline, CDR1 is SGHTA, CDR2 FQGNSA. This CDR3 is 12 amino acids long. The CDR3 DNA is TGTGCCAGCAGCCAACCGACAGATACGCAGTATTTT. This gives the protein CASSQPTDTQYF.

The rearrangement joins TRBV7-9 to TRBJ2-5; D perhaps matches TRBD1 (6 bases). The CDR3 contains 15 residues. CDR1 is SEHNR, CDR2 FQNEAQ, per germline (reference sequence). The V gene lost 5 bases and the J gene lost 2 bases, with 15 bases spanning the gap. The CDR3 spells CASSLRGRGQETQYF. As DNA, the CDR3 is TGTGCCAGCAGCCTCAGGGGTCGGGGACAAGAGACCCAGTACTTC.

The CDR3 sequence: CAITGTRGNYGYTF. DNA of the CDR3: TGTGCCATCACCGGGACAAGGGGAAACTATGGCTACACCTTC. The J gene is TRBJ1-2, the V gene TRBV10-3; D might be TRBD1 (6 bases). The CDR3 runs to 14 residues. Between the trimmed V and J ends, which lost 7 bases and 2 bases, there was a span of 14 bases. CDR1 is ENHRY and CDR2 is SYGVKD in the germline V gene.

The chain carries TRBV12-3 or TRBV12-4 and TRBJ2-1, with a tentative D call TRBD2 (5 bases). CDR3 size: 15 residues. V shed 6 bases and J shed 10 bases, with 22 bases lying between them. CDR3 in DNA: TGTGCCAGCAGCCACCTACTAGAATCCGTGCGGGAGCAGTTCTTC. It translates to CASSHLLESVREQFF.

V is TRBV11-2 and J is TRBJ2-1; 9 bases fit TRBD2. V shed 3 bases, J shed 6 bases, and the junction held 6 bases outside the gene matches. Germline-derived CDR1 and CDR2 are SGHAT and FQNNGV. The CDR3 contains 15 residues. The CDR3 loop reads CASSFRSGRINEQFF. The DNA of the CDR3 is TGTGCCAGCAGCTTCCGCAGCGGGAGGATCAATGAGCAGTTCTTC.

The gene calls are TRBV11-3 and TRBJ2-2; D is undetermined. With 1 base removed from V and 0 bases from J, the gap between germline ends came to 9 bases. Germline V lookup: CDR1 SGHNT, CDR2 YENEEA. The CDR3 runs 16 residues. The CDR3 DNA reads TGTGCCAGCAGCTTAGTCTGGACGGCGAACACCGGGGAGCTGTTTTTT. Protein sequence: CASSLVWTANTGELFF.

This clonotype was found a few times. V usage is TRBV7-2 and J usage is TRBJ1-3; 7 bases fit TRBD1. The trim removed 4 bases at V and 7 bases at J, leaving 7 bases unmatched. The germline CDR1 and CDR2 sequences are SGHTA and FQGNSA. The CDR3 has 14 residues. The DNA for the CDR3 is TGTGCCAGCAGCTCCCACAGGGGTGAGAACACCATATATTTT. It translates to CASSSHRGENTIYF.

This clonotype was observed a few times. This chain uses TRBV7-6 with TRBJ2-7; D is possibly TRBD1 (5 bases). CDR3 length: 13 residues. CDR1 is SGHVS, CDR2 FNYEAQ, per germline. The ends were cut back, 3 bases at V and 3 bases at J, with 9 bases in the middle. The chain's CDR3 is CASSFGQLYEQYF. The DNA of the CDR3 is TGTGCCAGCAGCTTCGGACAACTCTACGAGCAGTACTTC.

Only a few counts were recorded for this clonotype. J is TRBJ2-2 and V is TRBV28, with no clear D. The CDR3 is 12 residues long. Trimming pared 3 bases from V and 6 bases from J, leaving 5 bases between. Germline V lookup: CDR1 MDHEN, CDR2 SYDVKM. CDR3 nucleotides: TGTGCCAGCAGTTTTTTTGCCGGGGAGCTGTTTTTT. Residues: CASSFFAGELFF.

This clonotype was seen ten or more times. This chain uses TRBV13 with TRBJ2-3; D perhaps matches TRBD1 (5 bases). CDR1 is PRHDT, CDR2 FYEKMQ, per germline (reference sequence). CDR3 length: 13 amino acids. V was shortened by 5 bases and J by 1 base, with 7 bases between the two germline ends. Written as DNA, the CDR3 is TGTGCCAGCAGCCGCAGGGGCACAGATACGCAGTATTTT. It codes for CASSRRGTDTQYF.

Note on this clonotype: It may be a read error: a sequence one base away is much more abundant. The chain combines TRBV7-9 with TRBJ2-2; 7 nucleotides match TRBD1. With 4 bases clipped from V and 6 bases from J, the junction kept 2 bases outside the gene matches. CDR1 is SEHNR and CDR2 is FQNEAQ in the germline V gene (reference sequence). The CDR3 has 13 residues. CDR3 residues: CASSSTGPGELFF. The CDR3 region has the DNA TGTGCCAGCAGCTCGACAGGGCCCGGGGAGCTGTTTTTT.

This clonotype was recorded a few times. V is TRBV19 and J is TRBJ2-7; no firm D call. With 2 bases removed from V and 6 bases from J, the gap between germline ends came to 11 bases. The CDR3 loop spans 13 amino acids. Germline V lookup: CDR1 LNHDA, CDR2 SQIVND (reference sequence). DNA for the CDR3: TGTGCCAGTAGTATATCAAGAGGCTCCGAGCAGTACTTC. Its protein product is CASSISRGSEQYF.

This clonotype was seen only a few times. The chain joins TRBV6-5 to TRBJ2-3, with 7 bases aligning to TRBD2. V dropped 2 bases and J dropped 0; count of bases not matched to a gene: 8. CDR1 is MNHEY and CDR2 is SVGAGI in the germline V gene. This CDR3 spans 17 amino acids. This chain's CDR3 is CASSYGGGGGSTDTQYF. CDR3 bases: TGTGCCAGCAGTTACGGAGGAGGCGGGGGTAGCACAGATACGCAGTATTTT.

In its sample, this clonotype was seen a few times. The chain uses TRBV6-1 and TRBJ2-6; either TRBD1 or TRBD2 may fit D (5 bases each). The germline CDR1 and CDR2 sequences are MNHNS and SASEGT. This CDR3 spans 15 amino acids. The V and J ends lost 4 bases and 0 bases respectively, with 7 bases between them. The DNA of the CDR3 is TGTGCCAGCAGTGGGGGGAACTCTGGGGCCAACGTCCTGACTTTC. Translating it yields CASSGGNSGANVLTF.

This clonotype was found a few times. The chain joins TRBV3-1 to TRBJ2-2; D may match TRBD1 or TRBD2 (6 bases each). CDR3 length equals 18 residues. Per germline, CDR1 LGHDT and CDR2 YNNKEL (reference sequence). V was cut by 0 bases and J by 7 bases, with 21 bases left in between. CDR3 in DNA: TGTGCCAGCAGCCAAGATTTAATTCGGGGGCCGCGGTACGGGGAGCTGTTTTTT. Translation gives CASSQDLIRGPRYGELFF.

This clonotype was picked up a small number of times. This chain links TRBV3-1 with TRBJ1-2, with unresolved D. Trimming removed 3 bases at V and 0 bases at J, with 8 bases between. In germline, CDR1 is LGHDT, CDR2 YNNKEL (reference sequence). This CDR3 is built from 14 residues. CDR3 protein: CASSQFSANYGYTF. CDR3 DNA: TGTGCCAGCAGCCAGTTTTCAGCTAACTATGGCTACACCTTC.

This clonotype was detected a few times. The CDR3 DNA reads TGTGCCAGCGGCAGAAGTCAGCCCCAGCATTTT. Its translation is CASGRSQPQHF. The chain is built from TRBV7-9 and TRBJ1-5; D not resolved. Germline V gene lookup returns CDR1 SEHNR and CDR2 FQNEAQ (reference sequence). This CDR3 has 11 amino acids. With 8 bases removed from V and 6 bases from J, the gap between germline ends came to 8 bases.